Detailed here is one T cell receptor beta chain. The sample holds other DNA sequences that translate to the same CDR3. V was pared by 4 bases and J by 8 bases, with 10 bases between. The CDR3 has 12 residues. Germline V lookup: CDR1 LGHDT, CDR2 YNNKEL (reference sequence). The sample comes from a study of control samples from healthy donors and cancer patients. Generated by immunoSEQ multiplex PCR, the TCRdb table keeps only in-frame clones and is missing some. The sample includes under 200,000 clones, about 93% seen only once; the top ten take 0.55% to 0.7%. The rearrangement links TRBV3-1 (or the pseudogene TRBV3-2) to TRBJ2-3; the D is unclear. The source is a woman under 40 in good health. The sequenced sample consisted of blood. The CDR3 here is CASSPLMGTQYF. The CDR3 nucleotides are TGTGCCAGCAGCCCCTTAATGGGTACGCAGTATTTT.